This is a list of T cell receptor beta chains from one sample in a study of blood T cell repertoires in COVID-19. Using immunoSEQ multiplex PCR, the repertoire was profiled, and TCRdb retains in-frame clones only, with some absent. Among some 370,000 clones listed, more than 75% were seen once. The specimen was peripheral blood. The receptors come from a woman aged 30 to 39 with COVID-19, enrolled during active disease. The CDR3 runs from the conserved cysteine through the conserved F or W. Fields, in order: clone size, V gene, D gene, J gene, CDR3 protein, CDR3 DNA. The D gene is left open where the match is weak. Clone size is shown for a subset of rows, as once, few, many or a class of expanded clone.

NA	TRBV10-3	TRBD1	TRBJ2-5	CATSGQGSQETQYF	TGTGCCACCTCCGGACAGGGGTCCCAAGAGACCCAGTACTTC
NA	TRBV18	NA	TRBJ2-5	CASSPRRGEETQYF	TGTGCCAGCTCACCAAGAAGGGGCGAAGAGACCCAGTACTTC
NA	TRBV25-1	NA	TRBJ2-5	CASKTAGETQYF	TGTGCCAGCAAGACAGCCGGGGAGACCCAGTACTTC
NA	TRBV6-5	TRBD2	TRBJ2-3	CASKREGRADTQYF	TGTGCCAGCAAGAGGGAGGGCCGCGCAGATACGCAGTATTTT
NA	TRBV20-1	NA	TRBJ2-7	CSAPDTEQYF	TGCAGTGCCCCGGACACCGAGCAGTACTTC
NA	TRBV6-5	NA	TRBJ2-1	CASSYLWLDENNEQFF	TGTGCCAGCAGTTACTTATGGCTAGATGAGAACAATGAGCAGTTCTTC
NA	TRBV7-3	NA	TRBJ1-2	CASSPYKNYGYTF	TGTGCCAGCAGCCCGTATAAAAACTATGGCTACACCTTC
NA	TRBV19	TRBD2	TRBJ2-7	CASSKKAGTSGATNYEQYF	TGTGCCAGTAGTAAGAAGGCCGGGACTAGCGGGGCCACCAACTACGAGCAGTACTTC
NA	TRBV5-1	NA	TRBJ2-7	CASSPSFNYEQYF	TGCGCCAGCAGCCCCAGTTTTAACTACGAGCAGTACTTC
NA	TRBV5-6	NA	TRBJ2-7	CASSPKGGGYEQYF	TGTGCCAGCAGTCCGAAGGGAGGGGGATACGAGCAGTACTTC
NA	TRBV4-1	TRBD2	TRBJ2-5	CASSQAPRGGGIQETQYF	TGCGCCAGCAGCCAAGCCCCGCGGGGCGGGGGAATCCAAGAGACCCAGTACTTC
NA	TRBV2	NA	TRBJ2-1	CASSGAYNEQFF	TGTGCCAGCAGTGGCGCTTACAATGAGCAGTTCTTC
NA	TRBV5-1	TRBD2	TRBJ2-7	CASSFLAGVGEQYF	TGCGCCAGCAGCTTCCTAGCGGGAGTCGGAGAGCAGTACTTC
NA	TRBV9	NA	TRBJ1-1	CASSALASTEAFF	TGTGCCAGCAGCGCCCTAGCATCCACTGAAGCTTTCTTT
NA	TRBV9	NA	TRBJ2-2	CASGPGNTGELFF	TGTGCCAGTGGCCCGGGAAACACCGGGGAGCTGTTTTTT
NA	TRBV9	TRBD2	TRBJ2-3	CASSDTSGRSDTQYF	TGTGCCAGCAGCGACACTAGCGGGAGGTCGGATACGCAGTATTTT
NA	TRBV5-1	TRBD2	TRBJ2-3	CASSSRLAASTDTQYF	TGCGCCAGCAGCTCTCGACTAGCGGCTAGCACAGATACGCAGTATTTT
NA	TRBV6-5	NA	TRBJ2-7	CASRPTRILVYEQYF	TGTGCCAGCAGGCCGACTAGGATTTTAGTATACGAGCAGTACTTC
NA	TRBV19	TRBD2	TRBJ2-7	CASSIGGSGPYEQYF	TGTGCCAGTAGTATCGGGGGGTCTGGACCCTACGAGCAGTACTTC
NA	TRBV30	TRBD1	TRBJ1-2	CAWRPGQSNYGYTF	TGTGCCTGGAGACCGGGACAGTCTAACTATGGCTACACCTTC
NA	TRBV28	NA	TRBJ2-3	CASSSPSTDTQYF	TGTGCCAGCAGTTCCCCTAGCACAGATACGCAGTATTTT
NA	TRBV6-6	NA	TRBJ1-6	CASSRTGGPNSPLHF	TGTGCCAGCAGTCGGACGGGAGGCCCGAATTCACCCCTCCACTTT
NA	TRBV10-2	NA	TRBJ2-5	CASSEGPYGWRVGQETQYF	TGCGCCAGCAGTGAGGGCCCTTATGGGTGGAGGGTGGGCCAAGAGACCCAGTACTTC
NA	TRBV19	NA	TRBJ2-7	CASRGTGTPSNF	TGTGCCAGTAGGGGCACCGGGACACCATCCAACTTC
NA	TRBV28	NA	TRBJ2-7	CASSVSTNYEQYF	TGTGCCAGCAGTGTTAGTACGAACTACGAGCAGTACTTC
NA	TRBV3-1/TRBV3-2	TRBD2	TRBJ2-3	CASSQDSGRADTQYF	TGTGCCAGCAGCCAAGATTCCGGGAGGGCCGATACGCAGTATTTT
NA	TRBV10-3	NA	TRBJ1-2	CAISAGVPYGYTF	TGTGCCATCAGCGCAGGGGTCCCCTATGGCTACACCTTC
NA	TRBV28	NA	TRBJ1-2	CASSFSQGGGYTF	TGTGCCAGCAGTTTCAGTCAGGGAGGTGGCTACACCTTC
once	TRBV7-9	NA	TRBJ2-5	CASSSGTPQETQYF	TGTGCCAGCAGCTCAGGGACACCCCAAGAGACCCAGTACTTC
NA	TRBV4-1	NA	TRBJ1-1	CASSRTQDGTEAFF	TGCGCCAGCAGTCGAACCCAGGATGGCACTGAAGCTTTCTTT
NA	TRBV18	NA	TRBJ1-3	CASSPRAPISGNTIYF	TGTGCCAGCTCACCACGAGCCCCGATCTCTGGAAACACCATATATTTT
NA	TRBV6-1	NA	TRBJ1-5	CASSEGGGYSNQPQHF	TGTGCCAGCAGTGAAGGAGGGGGATATAGCAATCAGCCCCAGCATTTT
NA	TRBV5-1	NA	TRBJ1-3	CASSLGGSGNTIYF	TGCGCCAGCAGCTTGGGCGGCTCTGGAAACACCATATATTTT
NA	TRBV11-2	NA	TRBJ2-7	CASSFTGNEQYF	TGTGCCAGCAGCTTCACAGGGAACGAGCAGTACTTC
NA	TRBV11-2	TRBD1	TRBJ2-7	CASRPTGLGSEQYF	TGTGCCAGCAGGCCGACAGGGTTGGGGTCCGAGCAGTACTTC
once	TRBV19	TRBD2	TRBJ2-1	CASSSSGEYNEQFF	TGTGCCAGTAGTTCTAGCGGGGAGTACAATGAGCAGTTCTTC
NA	TRBV28	NA	TRBJ2-2	CASSLTRDTGELFF	TGTGCCAGCAGTTTAACTCGCGACACCGGGGAGCTGTTTTTT
NA	TRBV11-3	NA	TRBJ2-5	CASAWRDWGQETQYF	TGTGCCAGCGCCTGGCGGGATTGGGGCCAAGAGACCCAGTACTTC
NA	TRBV5-4	NA	TRBJ1-1	CASSAMTGMNTEAFF	TGTGCCAGCAGCGCCATGACAGGAATGAACACTGAAGCTTTCTTT
NA	TRBV28	NA	TRBJ1-1	CASSLVTYTEAFF	TGTGCCAGCAGTTTGGTGACTTACACTGAAGCTTTCTTT
NA	TRBV6-6	NA	TRBJ1-4	CASSYEDEKLFF	TGTGCCAGCAGTTATGAGGATGAAAAACTGTTTTTT
NA	TRBV28	NA	TRBJ1-4	CASSLPGTNEKLFF	TGTGCCAGCAGTTTACCGGGGACTAATGAAAAACTGTTTTTT
once	TRBV4-1	NA	TRBJ2-3	CASSQGTGASTDTQYF	TGCGCCAGCAGCCAAGGGACTGGAGCTAGCACAGATACGCAGTATTTT
once	TRBV20-1	NA	TRBJ2-7	CSATGREQYF	TGCAGTGCTACAGGGAGGGAGCAGTACTTC
NA	TRBV27	NA	TRBJ2-1	CASSYGGPNEQFF	TGTGCCAGCAGTTACGGAGGTCCCAATGAGCAGTTCTTC
once	TRBV2	TRBD2	TRBJ2-7	CASSDWGTSDLYEQYF	TGTGCCAGCAGTGATTGGGGGACTAGCGACCTCTACGAGCAGTACTTC
NA	TRBV30	TRBD1	TRBJ1-2	CAWTSGTGHYGYTF	TGTGCCTGGACGTCCGGGACAGGCCACTATGGCTACACCTTC
NA	TRBV7-9	NA	TRBJ2-7	CASSDPPGTYEQYF	TGTGCCAGCAGCGACCCCCCAGGAACCTACGAGCAGTACTTC
once	TRBV30	TRBD1	TRBJ2-1	CAWSVGQGVNEQFF	TGTGCCTGGAGTGTAGGACAGGGGGTCAATGAGCAGTTCTTC
NA	TRBV6-5	NA	TRBJ1-6	CASRYPDSPLHF	TGTGCCAGCAGGTATCCAGATTCACCCCTCCACTTT
NA	TRBV29-1	NA	TRBJ2-7	CSVELTHEQYF	TGCAGCGTTGAGCTAACTCACGAGCAGTACTTC
NA	TRBV9	TRBD1	TRBJ1-2	CASSVRDRPNYGYTF	TGTGCCAGCAGCGTGCGGGACAGACCTAACTATGGCTACACCTTC
NA	TRBV2	NA	TRBJ1-2	CASRDDRFDGYTF	TGTGCCAGCAGGGATGACAGATTCGATGGCTACACCTTC
NA	TRBV6-5	TRBD1	TRBJ2-1	CASSSGQGGNFNEQFF	TGTGCCAGCAGTTCCGGACAGGGCGGTAATTTCAATGAGCAGTTCTTC
NA	TRBV7-2	NA	TRBJ1-1	CASSFPDSFTEAFF	TGTGCCAGCAGCTTTCCCGACTCTTTTACTGAAGCTTTCTTT